These T cell receptor beta chains were read from a single sample in a study of breast tumors, draining lymph nodes, adjacent tissues. Each CDR3 protein gets one entry after TCRdb re-called the multiplex PCR reads with MiXCR. Here the sample spans fewer than 250,000 distinct CDR3 sequences, less than 40% being singletons. Source material: axillary lymph node tissue. The origin of the receptors is a female donor with breast cancer. Some clones in this sample may be carry-over from other donors' samples. CDR3s include the opening cysteine and the closing phenylalanine or tryptophan. D genes are given only for firm matches. Where a row states a size, it is once, few, many or the class of an expanded clone; other rows omit it.

j_call: TRBJ1-2
v_call: TRBV19
d_call: -
clone_size: many
cdr3_nt: TGTGCCAGTAGTATACCCGGATCCCCGGACTATGGCTACACCTTC
cdr3_aa: CASSIPGSPDYGYTF

j_call: TRBJ2-1
v_call: TRBV25-1
d_call: -
clone_size: -
cdr3_nt: TGTGCCAGCAGTGAATACCTGAGCTCCTACAATGAGCAGTTCTTC
cdr3_aa: CASSEYLSSYNEQFF

j_call: TRBJ2-3
v_call: TRBV7-9
d_call: TRBD2
clone_size: -
cdr3_nt: TGTGCCAGCAGCACAGTGCCTCCGGGACTAGCGGTCTATACGCAGTATTTT
cdr3_aa: CASSTVPPGLAVYTQYF

j_call: TRBJ2-2
v_call: TRBV9
d_call: -
clone_size: many
cdr3_nt: TGTGCCAGCAGCGTAGTACAGGGCGCCGGGGAGCTGTTTTTT
cdr3_aa: CASSVVQGAGELFF

j_call: TRBJ2-1
v_call: TRBV11-2
d_call: TRBD1
clone_size: many
cdr3_nt: TGTGCCAGCAGCGCAACAGGGGCTCACTACAATGAGCAGTTCTTC
cdr3_aa: CASSATGAHYNEQFF

j_call: TRBJ2-3
v_call: TRBV2
d_call: TRBD2
clone_size: few
cdr3_nt: TGTGCCGGGGGGCTAGCGGGAGAAGGTACAGGTACGCAGTATTTT
cdr3_aa: CAGGLAGEGTGTQYF

j_call: TRBJ1-1
v_call: TRBV11-3
d_call: -
clone_size: -
cdr3_nt: TGTGCCAGCAGCCAGACAAGGATATACACTGAAGCTTTCTTT
cdr3_aa: CASSQTRIYTEAFF

j_call: TRBJ1-4
v_call: TRBV6-5
d_call: -
clone_size: -
cdr3_nt: TGTGCCAGCAGTTACACCGGGTGGACGGAGGATGAAAAACTGTTTTTT
cdr3_aa: CASSYTGWTEDEKLFF

j_call: TRBJ1-2
v_call: TRBV10-3
d_call: TRBD1
clone_size: many
cdr3_nt: TGTGCCACGAGGACAGGGAGGGTCTATGGCTACACCTTC
cdr3_aa: CATRTGRVYGYTF

j_call: TRBJ1-2
v_call: TRBV6-5
d_call: -
clone_size: many
cdr3_nt: TGTGCCAGCATTGGAAACTATGGCTACACCTTC
cdr3_aa: CASIGNYGYTF

j_call: TRBJ1-1
v_call: TRBV2
d_call: -
clone_size: many
cdr3_nt: TGTGCCAGCAGTGGACCGGGACGCGAAGATGCTGAAGCTTTCTTT
cdr3_aa: CASSGPGREDAEAFF

j_call: TRBJ2-5
v_call: TRBV11-1
d_call: -
clone_size: many
cdr3_nt: TGTGCCAGCAGCTTAGACGCACTGGGAGGAGGGACCCAGTACTTC
cdr3_aa: CASSLDALGGGTQYF

j_call: TRBJ2-1
v_call: TRBV9
d_call: TRBD1
clone_size: -
cdr3_nt: TGTGCCAGCAGCGTAGCGGACAGGGGAGGGGAGCAGTTCTTC
cdr3_aa: CASSVADRGGEQFF

j_call: TRBJ2-7
v_call: TRBV10-3
d_call: -
clone_size: many
cdr3_nt: TGTGCCATCAGTGGCAGCCGGGGAGACGAGCAGTACTTC
cdr3_aa: CAISGSRGDEQYF

j_call: TRBJ2-3
v_call: TRBV11-3
d_call: -
clone_size: -
cdr3_nt: TGTGCCAGCAGCTTAGCCAACGGGACCACAGATACGCAGTATTTT
cdr3_aa: CASSLANGTTDTQYF

j_call: TRBJ2-1
v_call: TRBV12-5
d_call: TRBD2
clone_size: many
cdr3_nt: TGTGCTAGTGGTTTCTGGCTAGGGGCAGCGGGAGGGCTCTGGGAGCAGTTCTTC
cdr3_aa: CASGFWLGAAGGLWEQFF

j_call: TRBJ1-3
v_call: TRBV12-3/TRBV12-4
d_call: -
clone_size: few
cdr3_nt: TGTGCCAGCAGTTTATTTGGAAACACCATATATTTT
cdr3_aa: CASSLFGNTIYF

j_call: TRBJ2-2
v_call: TRBV12-5
d_call: TRBD2
clone_size: many
cdr3_nt: TGTGCTAGTCATCCTAGCGGGAGGGCCGGGATCGGGGAGCTGTTTTTT
cdr3_aa: CASHPSGRAGIGELFF

j_call: TRBJ1-1
v_call: TRBV20-1
d_call: -
clone_size: -
cdr3_nt: TGCAGTGCCAAACCCGAGACAGGGAACACTGAAGCTTTCTTT
cdr3_aa: CSAKPETGNTEAFF

j_call: TRBJ1-6
v_call: TRBV5-1
d_call: TRBD1
clone_size: -
cdr3_nt: TGCGCCAGCAGCTACGGACAGGGGGCCTCCCCCCTCCACTTT
cdr3_aa: CASSYGQGASPLHF

j_call: TRBJ2-7
v_call: TRBV7-2
d_call: -
clone_size: many
cdr3_nt: TGTGCCAGCAGCTTAATCGGGGACTACGAGCAGTACTTC
cdr3_aa: CASSLIGDYEQYF

j_call: TRBJ1-6
v_call: TRBV9
d_call: TRBD1
clone_size: many
cdr3_nt: TGTGCCAGCAGCGCGCCCACAGGGGTGAATTCACCCCTCCACTTT
cdr3_aa: CASSAPTGVNSPLHF

j_call: TRBJ2-2
v_call: TRBV2
d_call: -
clone_size: -
cdr3_nt: TGTGCCAGCTGTAGGGACATCGGGACCGGGGAGCTGTTTTTT
cdr3_aa: CASCRDIGTGELFF

j_call: TRBJ2-3
v_call: TRBV20-1
d_call: -
clone_size: many
cdr3_nt: TGCAGTGCTAGTGCCTCGCGCATGGATACGCAGTATTTT
cdr3_aa: CSASASRMDTQYF

j_call: TRBJ1-6
v_call: TRBV7-3
d_call: -
clone_size: -
cdr3_nt: TGTGCCAGCAGCCTGGACGGGGGTTCACCCCTCCACTTT
cdr3_aa: CASSLDGGSPLHF

j_call: TRBJ1-2
v_call: TRBV7-9
d_call: -
clone_size: many
cdr3_nt: TGTGCCAGCAGCTCCTTCAGGCAGGCCAGCGGGTATGGCTACACCTTC
cdr3_aa: CASSSFRQASGYGYTF

j_call: TRBJ2-3
v_call: TRBV19
d_call: TRBD2
clone_size: many
cdr3_nt: TGTGCCAGTAGTATCTATTCGGCGGGAGGTCCAGATACGCAGTATTTT
cdr3_aa: CASSIYSAGGPDTQYF

j_call: TRBJ1-2
v_call: TRBV18
d_call: -
clone_size: many
cdr3_nt: TGTGCCAGCTCACCAACCCGGGTTGACTATGGCTACACCTTC
cdr3_aa: CASSPTRVDYGYTF

j_call: TRBJ1-5
v_call: TRBV6-6
d_call: TRBD1
clone_size: many
cdr3_nt: TGTGCCAGCACCGACAGGGGCGCAAGCAATCAGCCCCAGCATTTT
cdr3_aa: CASTDRGASNQPQHF

j_call: TRBJ2-7
v_call: TRBV7-2
d_call: TRBD1
clone_size: many
cdr3_nt: TGTGCCAGCAGCTTAGGATCCGGGACAGGCTCCTACGAGCAGTACTTC
cdr3_aa: CASSLGSGTGSYEQYF

j_call: TRBJ2-3
v_call: TRBV2
d_call: -
clone_size: -
cdr3_nt: TGTGCCACCAGGAGGGGACCCAGCACAGATACGCAGTATTTT
cdr3_aa: CATRRGPSTDTQYF

j_call: TRBJ2-2
v_call: TRBV4-2
d_call: -
clone_size: many
cdr3_nt: TGTGCCAGCAGCCAGGTAGGGACCAGAAACACCGGGGAGCTGTTTTTT
cdr3_aa: CASSQVGTRNTGELFF

j_call: TRBJ1-3
v_call: TRBV4-1
d_call: -
clone_size: many
cdr3_nt: TGCGCCAGCAGCCGGGTCCCCGGTTCTGGAAACACCATATATTTT
cdr3_aa: CASSRVPGSGNTIYF

j_call: TRBJ2-6
v_call: TRBV12-3/TRBV12-4
d_call: -
clone_size: many
cdr3_nt: TGTGCCAGCAGCTTGGGCCTCAGTGGGGCCAACGTCCTGACTTTC
cdr3_aa: CASSLGLSGANVLTF

j_call: TRBJ1-2
v_call: TRBV20-1
d_call: -
clone_size: many
cdr3_nt: TGCAGTGCTAGCTTACCCGGGGAAGGCTACACCTTC
cdr3_aa: CSASLPGEGYTF

j_call: TRBJ2-4
v_call: TRBV20-1
d_call: -
clone_size: many
cdr3_nt: TGCAGTGCTATTCTCGACTCGAAAAACATTCAGTACTTC
cdr3_aa: CSAILDSKNIQYF

j_call: TRBJ2-7
v_call: TRBV12-3/TRBV12-4
d_call: -
clone_size: many
cdr3_nt: TGTGCCAGCAGCCTAGATGGGACACGGAACGAGCAGTACTTC
cdr3_aa: CASSLDGTRNEQYF

j_call: TRBJ2-1
v_call: TRBV29-1
d_call: TRBD2
clone_size: -
cdr3_nt: TGCAGCCCCGGGACTAGCGGGAGTCGAAATGAGCAGTTCTTC
cdr3_aa: CSPGTSGSRNEQFF

j_call: TRBJ2-3
v_call: TRBV6-5
d_call: -
clone_size: many
cdr3_nt: TGTGCCAGCAAGACGGTTACAGATACGCAGTATTTT
cdr3_aa: CASKTVTDTQYF

j_call: TRBJ2-1
v_call: TRBV20-1
d_call: TRBD2
clone_size: many
cdr3_nt: TGCAGTGCTAGACCACCGGGACTAGGGTCGTCGAATGAGCAGTTCTTC
cdr3_aa: CSARPPGLGSSNEQFF

j_call: TRBJ2-5
v_call: TRBV7-6
d_call: -
clone_size: many
cdr3_nt: TGTGCCAGCAGCTTAGCAGCGGTCCAAGAGACCCAGTACTTC
cdr3_aa: CASSLAAVQETQYF

j_call: TRBJ1-5
v_call: TRBV7-2
d_call: -
clone_size: many
cdr3_nt: TGTGCCAGCAGCTTAGGCGGGACAAGCAATCAGCCCCAGCATTTT
cdr3_aa: CASSLGGTSNQPQHF

j_call: TRBJ1-6
v_call: TRBV12-3/TRBV12-4
d_call: -
clone_size: -
cdr3_nt: TGTGCCAGTAGAGCCGTCCGGGGGGATTCACCCCTCCACTTT
cdr3_aa: CASRAVRGDSPLHF

j_call: TRBJ2-7
v_call: TRBV7-8
d_call: -
clone_size: -
cdr3_nt: TGTGCCGGCAGCCTTGCCGGCAGCGGTTACGAGCAGTACTTC
cdr3_aa: CAGSLAGSGYEQYF

j_call: TRBJ2-1
v_call: TRBV5-1
d_call: -
clone_size: many
cdr3_nt: TGCGCCAGCAGCCATCGGACGGCTGCTGCCATCTCTGAGCAGTTCTTC
cdr3_aa: CASSHRTAAAISEQFF

j_call: TRBJ1-6
v_call: TRBV6-2/TRBV6-3
d_call: TRBD1
clone_size: once
cdr3_nt: TGTGCCAGCAAAAGACAGGGGAACACCGGGGTTGGTTCACCCCTCCACTTT
cdr3_aa: CASKRQGNTGVGSPLHF